This paragraph reports one TCR beta chain. This specimen belongs to a study of blood T cell repertoires in COVID-19. Study summary: The United States, Italy and Spain provided the acute and convalescent COVID-19 samples.

Original processing notes: Amplification of reference gene primers provided the estimated nucleated cell counts. Using immunoSEQ multiplex PCR, the repertoire was profiled, and TCRdb retains in-frame clones only, with some absent. V and J calls and clone size are as listed in that table; D and trimming were resolved from the DNA. The profile shows 250,000 to 350,000 clones, around nine tenths of them singletons. There are 17 residues in the CDR3. The cohort comprised adults aged about 18 to 89 years residing in under 25 US areas. Each recovered donor of Cohort 3 presented with two negative PCRs, clearance, or symptom resolution.

The chain links TRBV21-1 to TRBJ1-5; the table assigns TRBD1, which was not confirmed against the DNA. TRBV21-1 is an annotated pseudogene. The clonotype was recovered from a woman aged 25 to 39 who had recovered from COVID-19. The sequenced sample was PBMCs or T cells enriched from blood (not recorded which). The CDR3, as DNA: TGTGCCAGCAACCCGGACAGGGGAGTAAGAAAAGGTCAGCCCCAGCATTTT. Protein product: CASNPDRGVRKGQPQHF.